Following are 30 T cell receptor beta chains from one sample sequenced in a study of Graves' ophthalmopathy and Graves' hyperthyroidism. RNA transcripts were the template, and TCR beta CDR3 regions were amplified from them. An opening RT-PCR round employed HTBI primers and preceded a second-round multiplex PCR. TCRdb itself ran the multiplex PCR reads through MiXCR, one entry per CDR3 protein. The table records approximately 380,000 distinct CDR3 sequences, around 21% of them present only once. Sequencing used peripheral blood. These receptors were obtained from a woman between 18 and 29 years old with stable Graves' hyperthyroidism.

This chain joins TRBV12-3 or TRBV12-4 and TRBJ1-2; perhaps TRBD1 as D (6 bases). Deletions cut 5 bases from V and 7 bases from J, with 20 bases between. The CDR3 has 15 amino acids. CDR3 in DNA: TGTGCCAGCAGTGGGGGCAGGGTACCAGTCTCTGGCTACACCTTC. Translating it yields CASSGGRVPVSGYTF.

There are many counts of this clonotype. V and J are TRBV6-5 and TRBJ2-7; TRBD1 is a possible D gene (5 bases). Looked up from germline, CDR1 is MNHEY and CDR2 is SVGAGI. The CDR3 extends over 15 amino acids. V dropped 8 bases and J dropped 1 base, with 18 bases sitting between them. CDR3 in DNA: TGTGCCAGCCTCCTCTCCAGGGATGGGTCCTACGAGCAGTACTTC. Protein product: CASLLSRDGSYEQYF.

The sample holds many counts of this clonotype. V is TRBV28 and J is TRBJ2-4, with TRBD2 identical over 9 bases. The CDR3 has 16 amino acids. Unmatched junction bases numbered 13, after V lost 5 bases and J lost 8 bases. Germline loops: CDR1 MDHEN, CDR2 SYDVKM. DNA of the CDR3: TGTGCCAGCAGTCGGGGCCAGGGACTAGCATTAGACATTCAGTACTTC. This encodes CASSRGQGLALDIQYF.

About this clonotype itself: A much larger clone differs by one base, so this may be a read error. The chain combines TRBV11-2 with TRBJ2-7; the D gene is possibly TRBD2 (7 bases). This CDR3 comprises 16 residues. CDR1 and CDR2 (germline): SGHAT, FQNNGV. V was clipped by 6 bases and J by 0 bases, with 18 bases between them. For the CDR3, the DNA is TGTGCCAGCAGTAACCGAGGCGGGGGCTGCTCCTACGAGCAGTACTTC. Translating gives CASSNRGGGCSYEQYF. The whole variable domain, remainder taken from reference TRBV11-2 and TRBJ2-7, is EAGVAQSPRYKIIEKRQSVAFWCNPISGHATLYWYQQILGQGPKLLIQFQNNGVVDDSQLPKDRFSAERLKGVDSTLKIQPAKLEDSAVYLCASSNRGGGCSYEQYFGPGTRLTVT.

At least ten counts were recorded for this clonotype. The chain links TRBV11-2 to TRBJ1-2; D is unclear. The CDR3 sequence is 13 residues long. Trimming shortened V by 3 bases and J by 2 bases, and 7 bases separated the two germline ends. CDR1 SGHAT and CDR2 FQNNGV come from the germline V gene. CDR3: CASSFHRNYGYTF. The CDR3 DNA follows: TGTGCCAGCAGCTTTCACAGAAACTATGGCTACACCTTC.

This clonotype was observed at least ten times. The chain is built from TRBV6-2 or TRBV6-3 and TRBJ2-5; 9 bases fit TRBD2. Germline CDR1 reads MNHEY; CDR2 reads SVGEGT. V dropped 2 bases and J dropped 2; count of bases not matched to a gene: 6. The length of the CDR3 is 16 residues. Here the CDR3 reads CASSYSAGGPQETQYF. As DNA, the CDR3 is TGTGCCAGCAGTTACAGCGCGGGGGGGCCTCAAGAGACCCAGTACTTC.

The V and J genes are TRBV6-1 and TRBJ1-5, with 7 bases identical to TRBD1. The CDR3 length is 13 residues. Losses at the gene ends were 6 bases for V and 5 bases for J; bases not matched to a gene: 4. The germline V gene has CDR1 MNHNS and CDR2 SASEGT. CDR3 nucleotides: TGTGCCAGCAGCACAGGGGTTCATCAGCCCCAGCATTTT. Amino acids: CASSTGVHQPQHF.

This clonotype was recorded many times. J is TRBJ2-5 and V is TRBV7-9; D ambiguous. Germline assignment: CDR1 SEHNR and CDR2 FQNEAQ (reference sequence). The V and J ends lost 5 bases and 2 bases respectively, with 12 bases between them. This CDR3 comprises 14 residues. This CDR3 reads CASSTPTGQETQYF. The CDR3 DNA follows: TGTGCCAGCAGCACGCCGACGGGTCAAGAGACCCAGTACTTC.

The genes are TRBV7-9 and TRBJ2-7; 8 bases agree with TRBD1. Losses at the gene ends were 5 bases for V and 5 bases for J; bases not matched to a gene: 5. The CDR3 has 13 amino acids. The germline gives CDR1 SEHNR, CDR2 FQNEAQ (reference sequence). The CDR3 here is CASSIQGDHEQYF. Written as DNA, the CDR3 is TGTGCCAGCAGCATACAGGGGGACCACGAGCAGTACTTC.

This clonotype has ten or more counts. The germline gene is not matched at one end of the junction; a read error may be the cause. The CDR3, as DNA: TGTGCCAGCAGTGACTCGGAGCTAGCCGGGGAGCTGTTTTTT. It yields the protein CASSDSELAGELFF. The V call is TRBV6-2 or TRBV6-3, the J call TRBJ2-2; no firm D call. The CDR3 sequence is 14 residues long. Germline assignment: CDR1 MNHEY and CDR2 SVGEGT.

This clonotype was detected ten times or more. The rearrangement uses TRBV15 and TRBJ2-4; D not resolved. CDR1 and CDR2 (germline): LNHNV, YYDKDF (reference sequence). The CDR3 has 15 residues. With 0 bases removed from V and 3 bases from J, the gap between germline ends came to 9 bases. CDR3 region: CATSRDPGGKNIQYF. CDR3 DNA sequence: TGTGCCACCAGCAGAGATCCGGGTGGCAAAAACATTCAGTACTTC.

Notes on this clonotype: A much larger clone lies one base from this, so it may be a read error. The CDR3 spells CASSLSRVNTEACF. As DNA, the CDR3 is TGTGCCAGCAGTTTATCGAGAGTGAACACTGAAGCTTGCTTT. The chain couples TRBV27 to TRBJ1-1; D is unclear. Germline V gene sequence: CDR1 MNHEY, CDR2 SMNVEV (reference sequence). The CDR3 totals 14 residues.

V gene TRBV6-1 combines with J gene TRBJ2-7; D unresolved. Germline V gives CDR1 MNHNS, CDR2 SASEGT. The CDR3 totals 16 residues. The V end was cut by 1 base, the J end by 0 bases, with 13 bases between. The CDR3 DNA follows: TGTGCCAGCAGTGAAGTTGTGGGATTAAGCTCCTACGAGCAGTACTTC. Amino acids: CASSEVVGLSSYEQYF.

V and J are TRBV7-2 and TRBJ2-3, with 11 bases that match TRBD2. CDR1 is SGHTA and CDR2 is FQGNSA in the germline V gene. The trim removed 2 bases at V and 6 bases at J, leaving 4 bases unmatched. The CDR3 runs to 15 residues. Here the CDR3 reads CASSLTLAGGDTQYF. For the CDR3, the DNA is TGTGCCAGCAGCTTAACCCTAGCGGGAGGTGATACGCAGTATTTT.

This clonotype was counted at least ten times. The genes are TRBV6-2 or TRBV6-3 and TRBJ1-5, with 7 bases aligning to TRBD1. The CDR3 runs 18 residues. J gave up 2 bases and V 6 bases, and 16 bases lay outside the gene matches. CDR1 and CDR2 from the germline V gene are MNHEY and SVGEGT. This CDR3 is CASSLYDRVRGGNQPQHF. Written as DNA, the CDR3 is TGTGCCAGCAGCCTATACGACAGGGTACGGGGAGGCAATCAGCCCCAGCATTTT.

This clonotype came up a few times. This chain's CDR3 is CASSRSGTYEQYF. The CDR3 coding sequence is TGTGCCAGCAGCAGGTCGGGAACCTACGAGCAGTACTTC. The J gene is TRBJ2-7, the V gene TRBV28, with D possibly being TRBD2 (5 bases). Between the trimmed V and J ends, which lost 6 bases and 2 bases, there was a span of 11 bases. The germline gives CDR1 MDHEN, CDR2 SYDVKM. The CDR3 spans 13 residues.

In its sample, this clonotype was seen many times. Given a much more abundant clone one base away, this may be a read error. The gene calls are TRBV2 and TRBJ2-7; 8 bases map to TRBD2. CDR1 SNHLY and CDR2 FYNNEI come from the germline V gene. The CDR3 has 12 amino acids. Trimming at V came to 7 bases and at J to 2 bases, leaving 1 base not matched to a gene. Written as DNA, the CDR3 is TGTGCCAGCACGGGGGGGACCTACGAGCAGTACTTC. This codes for CASTGGTYEQYF.

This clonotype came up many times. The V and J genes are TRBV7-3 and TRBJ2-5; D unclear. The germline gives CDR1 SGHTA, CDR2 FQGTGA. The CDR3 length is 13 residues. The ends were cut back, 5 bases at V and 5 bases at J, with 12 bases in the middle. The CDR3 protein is CASSRTRWETQYF. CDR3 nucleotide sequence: TGTGCCAGCAGCCGGACCCGCTGGGAGACCCAGTACTTC.

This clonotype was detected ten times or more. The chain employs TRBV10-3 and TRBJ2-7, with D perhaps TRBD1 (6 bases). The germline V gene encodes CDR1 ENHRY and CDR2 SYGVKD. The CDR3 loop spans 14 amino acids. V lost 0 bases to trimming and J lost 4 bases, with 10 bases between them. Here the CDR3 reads CAISESTGVYEQYF. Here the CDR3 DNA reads TGTGCCATCAGTGAGTCGACAGGAGTTTACGAGCAGTACTTC.

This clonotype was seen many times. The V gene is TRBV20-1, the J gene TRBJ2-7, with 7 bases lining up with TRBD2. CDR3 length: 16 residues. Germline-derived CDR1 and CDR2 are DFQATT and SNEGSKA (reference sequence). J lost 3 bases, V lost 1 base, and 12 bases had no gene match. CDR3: CSARGASAGVSYEQYF. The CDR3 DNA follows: TGCAGTGCTAGAGGGGCTAGCGCGGGGGTGAGCTACGAGCAGTACTTC.

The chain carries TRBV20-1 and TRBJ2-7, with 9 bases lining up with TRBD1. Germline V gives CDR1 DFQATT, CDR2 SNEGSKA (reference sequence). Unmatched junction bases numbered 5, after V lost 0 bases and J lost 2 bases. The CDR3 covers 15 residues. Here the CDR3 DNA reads TGCAGTGCTAGAGATTCCGGACAGGGGCCCTACGAGCAGTACTTC. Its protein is CSARDSGQGPYEQYF.

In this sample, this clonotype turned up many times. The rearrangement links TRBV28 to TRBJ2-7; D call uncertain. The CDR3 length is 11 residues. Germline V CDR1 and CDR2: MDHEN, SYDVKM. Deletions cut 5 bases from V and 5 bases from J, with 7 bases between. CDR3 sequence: CASSDIHEQYF. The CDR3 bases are TGTGCCAGCAGTGATATCCACGAGCAGTACTTC.

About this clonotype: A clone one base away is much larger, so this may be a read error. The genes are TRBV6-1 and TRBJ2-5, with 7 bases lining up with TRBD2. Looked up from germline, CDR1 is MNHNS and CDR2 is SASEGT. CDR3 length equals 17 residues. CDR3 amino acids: CAGSRVPRASGQETQDF. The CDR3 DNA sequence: TGTGCCGGCAGTCGGGTGCCAAGGGCTAGCGGTCAAGAGACCCAGGACTTC.

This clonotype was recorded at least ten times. CDR3 sequence: CASSVTGTQETQYF. For the CDR3, the DNA is TGTGCCAGCAGCGTTACCGGGACCCAAGAGACCCAGTACTTC. The gene calls are TRBV7-2 and TRBJ2-5; D tentatively reads TRBD1 or TRBD2 (5 bases each). Trimming cost V 5 bases and J 1 base, with 11 bases left between them. The CDR3 has 14 amino acids. The germline V gene has CDR1 SGHTA and CDR2 FQGNSA.

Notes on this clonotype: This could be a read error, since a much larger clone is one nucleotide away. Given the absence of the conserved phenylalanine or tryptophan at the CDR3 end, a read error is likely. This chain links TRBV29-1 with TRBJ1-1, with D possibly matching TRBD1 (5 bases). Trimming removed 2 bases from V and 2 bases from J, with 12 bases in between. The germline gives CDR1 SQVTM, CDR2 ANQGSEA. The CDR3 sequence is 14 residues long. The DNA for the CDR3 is TGCAGCGTTGAATCGGGACGGTCAAACACTGAAGCTTTCTTG. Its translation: CSVESGRSNTEAFL.

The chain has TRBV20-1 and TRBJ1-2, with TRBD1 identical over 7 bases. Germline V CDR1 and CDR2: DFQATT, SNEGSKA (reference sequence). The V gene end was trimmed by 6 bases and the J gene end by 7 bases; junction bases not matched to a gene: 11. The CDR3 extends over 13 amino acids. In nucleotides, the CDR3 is TGCAGTGCAGAGACAGGGTTCGGGTCTGGCTACACCTTC. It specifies CSAETGFGSGYTF.

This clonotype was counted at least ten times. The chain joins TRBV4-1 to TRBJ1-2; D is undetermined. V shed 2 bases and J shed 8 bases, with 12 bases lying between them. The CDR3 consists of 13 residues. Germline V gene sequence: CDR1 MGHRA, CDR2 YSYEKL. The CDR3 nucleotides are TGCGCCAGCAGCCAATTAGGTGTCGGGGGCTACACCTTC. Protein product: CASSQLGVGGYTF.

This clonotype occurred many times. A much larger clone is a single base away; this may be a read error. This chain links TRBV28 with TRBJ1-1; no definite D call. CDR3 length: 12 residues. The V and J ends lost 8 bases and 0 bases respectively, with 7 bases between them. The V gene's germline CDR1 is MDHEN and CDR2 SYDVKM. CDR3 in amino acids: CASGEMNTEAFF. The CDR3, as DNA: TGTGCCAGCGGGGAAATGAACACTGAAGCTTTCTTT.

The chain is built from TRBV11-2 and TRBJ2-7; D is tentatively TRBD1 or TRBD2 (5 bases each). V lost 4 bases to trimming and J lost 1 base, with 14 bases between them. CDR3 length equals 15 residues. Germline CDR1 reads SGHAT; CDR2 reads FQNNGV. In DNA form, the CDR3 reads TGTGCCAGCAGCTCGTCCCTGGGACCTTCCTACGAGCAGTACTTC. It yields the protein CASSSSLGPSYEQYF.

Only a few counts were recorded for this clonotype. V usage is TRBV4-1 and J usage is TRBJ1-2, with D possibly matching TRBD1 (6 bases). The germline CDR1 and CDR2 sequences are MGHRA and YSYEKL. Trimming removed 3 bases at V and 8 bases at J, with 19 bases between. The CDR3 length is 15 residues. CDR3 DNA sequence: TGCGCCAGCAGCCACCCTACACGGGGGCAGAGAGGCTACACCTTC. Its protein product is CASSHPTRGQRGYTF.